This T cell receptor (beta chain) was captured in a study of T cells in localized non-small cell lung cancer. Study results and caveats: Heterogeneity stays possible, as sequencing covered only one tumor region. Longer overall survival associated with higher blood T cell density; shorter survival with higher adjacent-lung clonality. Adjacent uninvolved lung tissue had the highest T cell clonality, exceeding tumor. Across samples, adjacent lung featured a median around 55 of the top 100 tumor clones.

The CDR3 extends over 15 amino acids. V shed 0 bases and J 4 bases; nucleotides not matched to a gene: 4. The germline V gene has CDR1 MNHEY and CDR2 SVGAGI. Only in-frame clones appear in the TCRdb table, and some are missing; sequencing was by immunoSEQ multiplex PCR. The sample has tens of thousands of clones; roughly four fifths are singletons. As for this clone: As yet, its antigen is unknown.

The V call is TRBV6-5, the J call TRBJ2-7; 9 bases are shared with TRBD1. The clonotype was recovered from an older female donor with stage I lung adenocarcinoma. The material was peripheral blood, obtained before any cancer treatment. DNA for the CDR3: TGTGCCAGCAGTTACTCGAACAGGGGGCTGTACGAGCAGTACTTC. It yields the protein CASSYSNRGLYEQYF.